This TCR beta chain was profiled in a study of blood T cell repertoires in COVID-19. Whole-study context: T cells, B-cell-depleted T cells, or PBMCs provided the cDNA or gDNA that served as material.

As originally analysed: How many nucleated cells were present was estimated from reference gene primer amplification. The protocol was immunoSEQ multiplex PCR, while the TCRdb copy is restricted to in-frame clones and leaves out a portion. V and J calls and clone size are copied from that table; D and trimming were computed from the DNA. The sample consists of 200,000 to 300,000 clones, approximately 83% of them appearing once. J was trimmed by 7 bases and V by 1 base; bases with no gene match: 10. CDR1 KGHDR and CDR2 SFDVKD come from the germline V gene. The CDR3 length is 16 residues. This rearrangement joins TRBV24-1 to TRBJ2-3; TRBD2 matches 7 bases. This TCR was sampled from a human donor in a cohort sampled during active COVID-19. Sequenced sample: peripheral blood. In nucleotides, the CDR3 is TGTGCCACCAGTGATTTTCCGGGCGGGAGTATAAATACGCAGTATTTT. It encodes CATSDFPGGSINTQYF.